This entry is about one T cell receptor beta chain. Its antigen is unknown. One base away there is no much larger clone; base qualities are not given. Trimming takes 1 base from V and 5 bases from J, and the germline ends sit 17 bases apart. The CDR3 sequence holds 16 residues, the cysteine and phenylalanine included. Kept here is only the CDR3 DNA, which spans 48 bases and is read in frame from base 1. Reading the germline V gene (reference sequence) gives CDR1 SEHNR and CDR2 FQNEAQ. These data originate in a study of shared clonotypes between healthy human individuals (dated by TCRdb to 2018 to 2021). Turning to the overall study: A few men and a couple of women, aged 18 to 49 years, made up the cohort. Leukapheresis yielded between about 0.94 and 8.9 billion PBMCs per donor. To estimate repertoire size and how much clonotype sharing occurs between individuals, the study deeply sequenced the blood TCR repertoires of several healthy adults. Different laboratories and diverse techniques were used to prepare libraries and sequence TCR repertoires, to increase sequencing depth and limit assay-specific biases. For each donor, CD4 naive and CD4 memory were each run on three plates, CD8 naive on two plates, and CD8 memory on one plate. Study-level results and caveats: Compared with non-shared clonotypes, clonotypes shared by all four sorted-subset donors had higher generation probabilities. Based on pairwise subsampling, the degree of clonotype sharing among donors was expected to be affected by sequencing depth. Because the study included a small number of donors, the genetic and exposure-history diversity represented was limited. About 5% of naive CD4, roughly 3.6% of naive CD8, around 2.3% of memory CD4, and about 0.4% of memory CD8 clonotypes were shared across several donors. Sampling was restricted to blood, and TCR repertoires in tissues likely differ from the TCR repertoires found in blood. Naive subsets generally had larger estimated clonotype richness than memory subsets. Even with the large sequencing depth, rarefaction of the sorted-subset datasets indicated that sequencing was incomplete.

CD8 naive samples were CD45RO-negative cells positively selected for CCR7, giving a CD45RA+CCR7+ population that excluded TemRA cells. The donors were healthy, HIV-negative adults who had no recently reported acute infections or vaccinations. Only Caucasian adults living in Nashville, Tennessee, USA were represented among the donors. Blood was collected by leukapheresis, and PBMCs were isolated by Ficoll-Histopaque density gradient centrifugation and then cryopreserved in liquid nitrogen vapor phase. Purity and quantity of every magnetically sorted T cell population were checked by analytical flow cytometry. Genomic DNA was isolated from each sorted fraction and quantified by UV absorbance on a Nanodrop 2000c. TCR CDR3 regions were amplified from genomic DNA by multiplex PCR using the deep immunoSEQ assay. For each cell subset, the extracted genomic DNA was distributed evenly across all wells of several immunoSEQ 96-well plates, and each plate served as one replicate. For sorted subsets, each replicate PCR was loaded with 200 ng genomic DNA, equivalent to 25,000 to 35,000 T cell genomes. Purified libraries were measured with a Qubit 3.0 fluorometer, size-checked on a Bioanalyzer 2100, and measured again with the KAPA Library Quantification kit. Every immunoSEQ 96-well plate was sequenced on a separate single-read 150-cycle Illumina NextSeq 550 flow cell. As for how the authors treated the data: Because the immunoSEQ output held only junctional sequences and lacked quality scores, the filtering could not match the filtering applied to full-length reads. To assign V/J genes and CDR3, sequences were annotated against IMGT germline references using PyIR, a Python wrapper for IgBLAST v1.9. Reads were filtered out if the reads had weak V/J assignments (E-value above 1e-6), no CDR3, stop codons, out-of-frame junctions, or ambiguous translated residues. V3J clonotypes were defined as sequences sharing the same inferred V gene, J gene, and CDR3 amino acid sequence. To compute the percentage overlap between repertoires, the number of shared unique clonotypes was divided by the size of the smaller repertoire. Repertoire richness was assessed with RTK rarefaction, the Chao1 estimator, and Recon v2.1 estimates of unobserved clonotypes. For all TCRbeta clonotypes obtained by the gDNA method from a few donors, generation probabilities were computed with OLGA. The source is immuneACCESS, and TCRdb retained only in-frame sequences with V and J called. Part of the clones is not carried over; for the studies checked, unresolved V genes explain less than half of this, and the remainder is unexplained. V and J calls and clone size are given by that table; D and trimming were obtained from the DNA. The sample yields around 2.1 million clones; approximately 94% were counted once. Roughly 1.7% of the sample rests with the top ten.

This sequence was found in a man between 18 and 29 years old in good health. Some clones in this sample may be carry-over from other donors' samples. The sample consisted of naive CD8+ T cells from PBMCs. The intended sense of this specimen's cell subset or site label: CD45RA+CCR7+. Recombination linked TRBV7-9 to TRBJ1-2; a tentative D call is TRBD1 (5 bases match). In nucleotides, the sequence is TGTGCCAGCAGCTTAGAAATGGCGGGGGTCGGTTATGGCTACACCTTC. Its translation reads: CASSLEMAGVGYGYTF.